The rows below give T cell receptor beta chains drawn from one sample of a study of blood T cells in healthy people across ages. MiXCR, applied by TCRdb to the 5' RACE reads, yields one record per CDR3 protein. The sample carries 1.5 million to 2 million distinct CDR3 sequences, 28% recorded once. What was sequenced was blood. The receptors originated from a woman aged 25 to 39 in good health. Both conserved end residues are part of each CDR3. A D gene is named only where the DNA matches it firmly. Clone size, where shown, is once, few, many, or a class for clones that have expanded.

length	D	J	V	size	CDR3	DNA
14	.	TRBJ2-1	TRBV4-1	many	CASSQERIEFEQFF	TGCGCCAGCAGCCAAGAGCGTATAGAATTTGAGCAGTTCTTC
13	TRBD2	TRBJ2-5	TRBV10-2	.	CAAGTSGMETQYF	TGCGCCGCTGGGACTAGCGGGATGGAGACCCAGTACTTC
15	TRBD1	TRBJ1-1	TRBV5-1	.	CASSTGQGMNTEAFF	TGCGCCAGCAGCACTGGACAGGGGATGAACACTGAAGCTTTCTTT
17	.	TRBJ2-1	TRBV9	few	CASSPRVGTAAYNEQFF	TGTGCCAGCAGCCCCCGAGTGGGGACCGCCGCCTACAATGAGCAGTTCTTC
19	TRBD2	TRBJ2-5	TRBV5-1	many	CASSIPASGGPRYQETQYF	TGCGCCAGCAGCATCCCGGCGAGCGGGGGCCCCCGGTACCAAGAGACCCAGTACTTC
16	TRBD2	TRBJ2-3	TRBV12-3/TRBV12-4	.	CASSSPHGGGTDTQYF	TGTGCCAGCAGTTCCCCGCACGGGGGGGGCACAGATACGCAGTATTTT
13	.	TRBJ1-2	TRBV29-1	.	CSVDAGVPYGYTF	TGCAGCGTTGATGCAGGGGTTCCCTATGGCTACACCTTC
16	.	TRBJ2-2	TRBV6-5	few	CASSRPGPLRGGELFF	TGTGCCAGCAGCCGACCCGGGCCCTTGAGGGGCGGGGAGCTGTTTTTT
15	TRBD1	TRBJ2-7	TRBV28	many	CASSPPGQGASEQYF	TGTGCCAGCAGTCCGCCGGGACAGGGGGCGTCCGAGCAGTACTTC
16	.	TRBJ1-5	TRBV4-1	.	CASSRGRTGDGQPQHF	TGCGCCAGCAGCCGCGGACGCACGGGTGACGGTCAGCCCCAGCATTTT
14	.	TRBJ2-5	TRBV7-9	.	CASSRDFQEETQYF	TGTGCCAGCAGCCGAGATTTCCAAGAAGAGACCCAGTACTTC
15	.	TRBJ2-7	TRBV18	many	CASSPHEGGHDEQYF	TGTGCCAGCTCACCGCACGAGGGGGGGCACGACGAGCAGTACTTC
15	.	TRBJ1-1	TRBV5-5	.	CASSPGRGFRPEAFF	TGTGCCAGCAGCCCAGGAAGGGGTTTTAGGCCAGAAGCTTTCTTT
15	.	TRBJ2-4	TRBV20-1	few	CSASSGLDTKNIQYF	TGCAGTGCTAGCTCAGGGCTTGATACCAAAAACATTCAGTACTTC
14	.	TRBJ2-5	TRBV14	few	CASSQVGGAETQYF	TGTGCCAGCAGCCAAGTCGGGGGAGCGGAGACCCAGTACTTC
12	.	TRBJ2-5	TRBV10-3	.	CAISPNEEEQYF	TGTGCCATCAGCCCAAACGAGGAAGAGCAGTACTTC
14	TRBD1	TRBJ2-1	TRBV6-5	.	CASSYPRQGGEQFF	TGTGCCAGCAGTTACCCCAGACAGGGCGGCGAGCAGTTCTTC
16	TRBD1	TRBJ2-7	TRBV4-1	many	CASSQPTTGKAYEQYF	TGCGCCAGCAGCCAACCTACGACAGGGAAGGCCTACGAGCAGTACTTC
14	.	TRBJ2-5	TRBV7-6	.	CASSSQGRGETQYF	TGTGCCAGCAGCTCACAGGGGAGGGGAGAGACCCAGTACTTC
12	.	TRBJ1-1	TRBV18	few	CASSPASREAFF	TGTGCCAGCTCACCAGCATCGCGTGAAGCTTTCTTT
14	TRBD2	TRBJ2-3	TRBV20-1	many	CSARELAVSDTQYF	TGCAGTGCTAGAGAGCTAGCGGTTTCAGATACGCAGTATTTT
12	TRBD1	TRBJ2-5	TRBV2	few	CATGTGTREQYF	TGTGCCACAGGGACAGGGACGAGAGAGCAGTACTTC
17	TRBD2	TRBJ2-5	TRBV7-2	.	CASSLVWSSGGGEGQYF	TGTGCCAGCAGCTTAGTCTGGTCTAGCGGGGGTGGTGAAGGGCAGTACTTC
16	TRBD2	TRBJ2-1	TRBV3-1	.	CASSQTGLAGGVEQFF	TGTGCCAGCAGCCAAACGGGACTAGCGGGAGGGGTCGAGCAGTTCTTC
16	.	TRBJ1-3	TRBV5-5	.	CASSLTDSSSGNTIYF	TGTGCCAGCAGCTTGACGGATTCGAGCTCTGGAAACACCATATATTTT
16	.	TRBJ1-5	TRBV7-3	few	CASSPGRRGSNQPQHF	TGTGCCAGCAGCCCAGGGCGCAGGGGTAGCAATCAGCCCCAGCATTTT
18	TRBD1	TRBJ2-3	TRBV12-3/TRBV12-4	.	CASSKGGGTGARTDAQYF	TGTGCCAGCAGTAAAGGGGGCGGGACAGGGGCCCGCACAGATGCGCAGTATTTT
14	.	TRBJ2-7	TRBV5-1	.	CASSFGQMSYEQYF	TGCGCCAGCAGCTTTGGACAGATGTCCTACGAGCAGTACTTC
13	.	TRBJ2-3	TRBV28	.	CASTGRLTDTQYF	TGTGCCAGCACGGGGCGCTTGACGGATACGCAGTATTTT
12	.	TRBJ1-2	TRBV28	many	CASSPVRGGYTF	TGTGCCAGCAGTCCGGTCAGGGGAGGCTACACCTTC
15	TRBD1	TRBJ2-7	TRBV6-5	.	CASTPGTGGTYEQYF	TGTGCCAGCACCCCGGGGACAGGGGGGACCTACGAGCAGTACTTC
15	.	TRBJ1-1	TRBV28	.	CASRARGGATLEAFF	TGTGCCAGCAGGGCGCGAGGGGGGGCAACCCTTGAAGCTTTCTTT
19	TRBD1	TRBJ2-6	TRBV6-1	few	CASSPNTGTGVSGANVLTF	TGTGCCAGCAGTCCGAATACCGGGACAGGAGTCTCTGGGGCCAACGTCCTGACTTTC
17	.	TRBJ1-2	TRBV6-6	few	CASSYVSGTPTNYGYTF	TGTGCCAGCAGTTACGTCTCGGGGACGCCGACTAACTATGGCTACACCTTC
12	.	TRBJ1-4	TRBV7-8	few	CASSLDWGKLFF	TGTGCCAGCAGCTTAGACTGGGGGAAACTGTTTTTT
14	.	TRBJ2-5	TRBV29-1	many	CSVDASSGWETQYF	TGCAGCGTTGATGCCAGCTCCGGTTGGGAGACCCAGTACTTC
15	TRBD1	TRBJ2-5	TRBV5-1	.	CASTRQGQDQETQYF	TGCGCCAGCACCCGGCAGGGACAGGACCAAGAGACCCAGTACTTC